The 29 T cell receptor beta chains below were found in one sample sequenced in a study of cytomegalovirus exposure and HLA in healthy donors. Both 60 Vbeta primers and 13 Jbeta primers went into the PCR. The table came from immunoSEQ multiplex PCR; TCRdb's copy has only in-frame clones and leaves some out. Found here are 90,000 or so clones, 55% to 85% of them singletons; the top ten hold approximately 16%. Sequenced sample: PBMCs. These receptors were obtained from a woman under 30 in good health and CMV-seropositive.

The chain recombines TRBV4-1 with TRBJ2-5, with TRBD1 matching over 7 bases. The DNA end is more similar to TRBJ2-7, so the J call may be wrong. CDR3 size: 16 residues. Germline CDR1 reads MGHRA; CDR2 reads YSYEKL. This CDR3 reads CASSQQPGQNSYEQYF. The CDR3 DNA sequence: TGCGCCAGCAGCCAACAACCGGGACAGAACTCCTACGAGCAGTACTTC.

The rearrangement joins TRBV6-6 to TRBJ1-3; D is unclear. The V gene lost 7 bases and the J gene lost 0 bases, with 10 bases spanning the gap. CDR1 and CDR2 from the germline V gene are MNHNY and SVGAGI (reference sequence). The CDR3 spans 14 residues. The CDR3 here is CASNRHDSGNTIYF. CDR3 DNA: TGTGCCAGCAACAGACACGACTCTGGAAACACCATATATTTT.

The table lists this clone with a count of one. V and J are TRBV5-4 and TRBJ2-1; a possible D gene is TRBD2 (6 bases). V was shortened by 2 bases and J by 1 base, with 13 bases between the two germline ends. This CDR3 comprises 16 residues. Germline values: CDR1 SGHNT, CDR2 YYREEE (reference sequence). The DNA for the CDR3 is TGTGCCAGCAGCTTCCCGCTAGCGCCTTCCTACAATGAGCAGTTCTTC. The encoded protein is CASSFPLAPSYNEQFF.

Note on this clone: A far larger clone is off by one base, so a read error is likely. The chain has TRBV4-2 and TRBJ2-7; a possible D gene is TRBD2 (6 bases). Per germline, CDR1 LGHNA and CDR2 YNFKEQ. The CDR3 contains 14 residues. The V gene lost 0 bases and the J gene lost 9 bases, with 15 bases spanning the gap. The CDR3 sequence is CASSQETPGVAQYF. DNA for the CDR3: TGTGCCAGCAGCCAAGAAACCCCGGGGGTGGCGCAGTACTTC.

The CDR3 bases are TGTGCCAGCAGTCCTTGGGGACAGAACACTGAAGCTTTCTTT. Translating it yields CASSPWGQNTEAFF. The rearrangement links TRBV27 to TRBJ1-1; D is perhaps TRBD1 (6 bases). This CDR3 is built from 14 residues. Per the germline V gene, CDR1 is MNHEY and CDR2 is SMNVEV (reference sequence). V gave up 5 bases and J gave up 1 base, with 11 bases separating them.

The chain is built from TRBV5-1 and TRBJ2-5; D is unresolved. The V end lost 1 base, the J end lost 4 bases, and 8 bases lay between the germline ends. CDR3 length equals 13 residues. Germline V CDR1 and CDR2: SGHRS, YFSETQ. CDR3 protein: CASSLTPGETQYF. The CDR3, as DNA: TGCGCCAGCAGCTTGACGCCCGGAGAGACCCAGTACTTC.

This chain joins TRBV6-5 and TRBJ1-2, with a weak D call TRBD1 (6 bases). The CDR3 extends over 13 amino acids. V was trimmed by 6 bases and J by 4 bases, leaving 12 bases between them. Germline V gene data show CDR1 as MNHEY and CDR2 as SVGAGI. The CDR3 loop is CASSPGQRYGYTF. The CDR3 coding sequence is TGTGCCAGCAGCCCTGGACAGCGCTATGGCTACACCTTC.

The gene calls are TRBV2 and TRBJ1-4; no clear D gene. The CDR3 has 13 amino acids. Germline CDR1 SNHLY, CDR2 FYNNEI. V lost 7 bases and J 3 bases, leaving 9 bases between the germline ends. CDR3 sequence reads: CASMRNPNEKLFF. For the CDR3, the DNA is TGTGCCAGCATGCGAAACCCTAATGAAAAACTGTTTTTT.

V and J are TRBV7-3 and TRBJ2-3; D uncertain. CDR1 and CDR2 (germline): SGHTA, FQGTGA. V shed 2 bases and J shed 0 bases, with 6 bases lying between them. The CDR3 runs to 14 residues. DNA for the CDR3: TGTGCCAGCAGCTTAGAACTTAGCACAGATACGCAGTATTTT. Translated, it gives CASSLELSTDTQYF.

This chain links TRBV29-1 with TRBJ1-1; D is unclear. V gave up 5 bases and J gave up 3 bases, with 10 bases separating them. CDR1 is SQVTM and CDR2 is ANQGSEA in the germline V gene. The CDR3 runs 12 residues. For the CDR3, the DNA is TGCAGCGTTATTGACACGCACACTGAAGCTTTCTTT. Translating it yields CSVIDTHTEAFF.

The CDR3: CSARTGAPGLAVNEQFF. The CDR3 DNA reads as TGCAGCGCAAGGACAGGGGCCCCCGGACTAGCGGTTAATGAGCAGTTCTTC. The chain couples TRBV29-1 to TRBJ2-1; a weak D match, TRBD2 (10 bases). Per the germline V gene, CDR1 is SQVTM and CDR2 is ANQGSEA. The CDR3 is 17 amino acids. The ends were cut back, 7 bases at V and 7 bases at J, with 29 bases in the middle.

The chain recombines TRBV11-3 with TRBJ2-3, with a possible D match to TRBD2 (5 bases). The ends were cut back, 3 bases at V and 5 bases at J, with 6 bases in the middle. The germline CDR1 and CDR2 sequences are SGHNT and YENEEA. The CDR3 sequence is 12 residues long. CDR3 sequence (DNA): TGTGCCAGCAGCTTGGGAGTAGATACGCAGTATTTT. Residues: CASSLGVDTQYF.

In its sample, this clone was seen once. V usage is TRBV19 and J usage is TRBJ1-2, with a weak D call TRBD1 (6 bases). Germline CDR1 is LNHDA and CDR2 is SQIVND (reference sequence). V was cut by 4 bases and J by 0 bases, with 12 bases left in between. The CDR3 loop spans 15 amino acids. CDR3 nucleotide sequence: TGTGCCAGTAGTACACAGGGACGAGCTAACTATGGCTACACCTTC. This encodes CASSTQGRANYGYTF.

This sequence joins TRBV25-1 and TRBJ1-2; 7 nucleotides match TRBD1. J gave up 7 bases and V 5 bases, and 10 bases lay outside the gene matches. Germline V gene sequence: CDR1 MGHDK, CDR2 SYGVNS. The CDR3 contains 14 residues. CDR3: CASSLGLNRGGYTF. DNA for the CDR3: TGTGCCAGCAGTCTAGGTTTGAACAGGGGTGGCTACACCTTC.

The chain links TRBV28 to TRBJ2-4, with 9 positions matching TRBD2. The CDR3 runs 14 residues. The V and J ends lost 6 bases and 6 bases, in that order; junction bases with no gene match: 6. Germline values: CDR1 MDHEN, CDR2 SYDVKM. The CDR3 region has the DNA TGTGCCAGCAGGGGCGGGGGGGTTCCAAACATTCAGTACTTC. Protein sequence: CASRGGGVPNIQYF. The complete variable domain, with remaining parts taken from reference TRBV28 and TRBJ2-4, reads DVKVTQSSRYLVKRTGEKVFLECVQDMDHENMFWYRQDPGLGLRLIYFSYDVKMKEKGDIPEGYSVSREKKERFSLILESASTNQTSMYLCASRGGGVPNIQYFGAGTRLSVL.

This clone was observed a single time. The chain links TRBV6-1 to TRBJ1-2; D uncertain. The germline CDR1 and CDR2 sequences are MNHNS and SASEGT. V was shortened by 4 bases and J by 6 bases, with 15 bases between the two germline ends. The CDR3 is 14 residues long. The CDR3 spells CASSAEALVHGYTF. For the CDR3, the DNA is TGTGCCAGCAGTGCTGAGGCCCTCGTTCATGGCTACACCTTC.

J is TRBJ2-7 and V is TRBV6-6, with a tentative D call TRBD2 (7 bases). This CDR3 spans 15 amino acids. V was trimmed by 4 bases and J by 2 bases, leaving 15 bases between them. Germline lookup yields CDR1 MNHNY and CDR2 SVGAGI (reference sequence). The chain's CDR3 is CASSLGGPPTYEQYF. Here the CDR3 DNA reads TGTGCCAGCAGTTTGGGGGGGCCCCCTACCTACGAGCAGTACTTC.

The CDR3 spells CSTQRGTEAFF. Here the CDR3 DNA reads TGCAGCACTCAAAGGGGCACTGAAGCTTTCTTT. V usage is TRBV29-1 and J usage is TRBJ1-1, with a tentative D call TRBD1 (5 bases). Looked up from germline, CDR1 is SQVTM and CDR2 is ANQGSEA. V was shortened by 8 bases and J by 4 bases, with 11 bases between the two germline ends. CDR3 length: 11 residues.

The chain links TRBV6-5 to TRBJ2-7, with 9 nucleotides matching TRBD1. The CDR3 is made up of 16 amino acids. Per the germline V gene, CDR1 is MNHEY and CDR2 is SVGAGI. With 2 bases clipped from V and 7 bases from J, the junction kept 12 bases outside the gene matches. CDR3 loop: CASSYGDRAVLREQYF. Written as DNA, the CDR3 is TGTGCCAGCAGTTACGGGGACAGGGCGGTATTGAGGGAGCAGTACTTC.

The gene calls are TRBV7-9 and TRBJ1-1, with D perhaps matching TRBD1 (6 bases). CDR1 is SEHNR, CDR2 FQNEAQ, per germline (reference sequence). This CDR3 region has 14 residues. V shed 1 base and J shed 1 base, with 7 bases lying between them. CDR3 nucleotide sequence: TGTGCCAGCAGCTTAGGGACAGAGAACACTGAAGCTTTCTTT. Its protein is CASSLGTENTEAFF. The variable domain in full, completed from reference TRBV7-9 and TRBJ1-1, reads DTGVSQNPRHKITKRGQNVTFRCDPISEHNRLYWYRQTLGQGPEFLTYFQNEAQLEKSRLLSDRFSAERPKGSFSTLEIQRTEQGDSAMYLCASSLGTENTEAFFGQGTRLTVV.

This clone was picked up a small number of times. CDR3 amino acids: CAISEGPAYEQYF. The CDR3 region has the DNA TGTGCCATCAGTGAGGGTCCGGCCTACGAGCAGTACTTC. The rearrangement joins TRBV10-3 to TRBJ2-7, with D unresolved. The CDR3 totals 13 residues. Germline CDR1 ENHRY, CDR2 SYGVKD. The V end lost 2 bases, the J end lost 2 bases, and 7 bases lay between the germline ends.

The CDR3 spells CAWRASGRAIGELFF. As DNA, the CDR3 is TGTGCCTGGAGAGCTAGCGGGAGGGCCATCGGGGAGCTGTTTTTT. The chain carries TRBV30 and TRBJ2-2; TRBD2 agrees at 12 bases. With V trimmed by 3 bases and J by 7 bases, 6 bases remained unmatched. This CDR3 spans 15 amino acids. Per germline, CDR1 GTSNPN and CDR2 SVGIG (reference sequence).

The V and J genes are TRBV9 and TRBJ2-2, with TRBD2 matching 11 bases. This CDR3 region has 17 residues. The germline CDR1 and CDR2 sequences are SGDLS and YYNGEE. Trimming took 3 bases from V and 0 from J; bases not matched to a gene: 4. CDR3 region: CASSGGLADPNTGELFF. The DNA for the CDR3 is TGTGCCAGCAGCGGGGGACTAGCGGACCCGAACACCGGGGAGCTGTTTTTT.

This chain joins TRBV18 and TRBJ2-7; 9 positions match TRBD1. There are 13 residues in the CDR3. Per germline, CDR1 KGHSH and CDR2 LQKENI. The J segment lost 4 bases and the V segment lost 4 bases, leaving 2 bases of the junction unmatched. The CDR3 DNA reads TGTGCCAGCTCACGAGGGACAGGGTACGAGCAGTACTTC. It specifies CASSRGTGYEQYF.

The genes are TRBV9 and TRBJ1-2; D ambiguous. Trimming shortened V by 1 base and J by 3 bases, and 22 bases separated the two germline ends. The CDR3 has 18 residues. The V gene's germline CDR1 is SGDLS and CDR2 YYNGEE. The CDR3 coding sequence is TGTGCCAGCAGCGTATCGCCTGGCTTGCAAGTAGGAGACTATGGCTACACCTTC. The encoded protein is CASSVSPGLQVGDYGYTF.

V gene TRBV4-3 combines with J gene TRBJ2-5; TRBD1 aligns across 7 bases. CDR3 length: 15 amino acids. Germline V gene lookup returns CDR1 LGHNA and CDR2 YSLEER. Germline trimming cut 3 bases from V and 1 base from J; bases unmatched to any gene: 5. CDR3 sequence (DNA): TGCGCCAGCAGCCAGTCCGGGACAGTCCAAGAGACCCAGTACTTC. Amino acid sequence: CASSQSGTVQETQYF.

V is TRBV10-3 and J is TRBJ2-3; 10 bases map to TRBD2. This CDR3 region has 17 residues. Germline V gene lookup returns CDR1 ENHRY and CDR2 SYGVKD. The V and J ends lost 4 bases and 4 bases, in that order; junction bases with no gene match: 11. The CDR3 here is CAISGHTLAGEADTQYF. CDR3 nucleotides: TGTGCCATCAGTGGCCATACGCTAGCGGGAGAGGCAGATACGCAGTATTTT.

This chain joins TRBV28 and TRBJ2-1; D not certain. Trimming left V 5 bases short and J 3 bases short, with 8 bases between. Per the germline V gene, CDR1 is MDHEN and CDR2 is SYDVKM. The CDR3 has 13 amino acids. DNA for the CDR3: TGTGCCAGCAGTGAAGAACTCTACAATGAGCAGTTCTTC. Its translation is CASSEELYNEQFF.

The chain recombines TRBV5-4 with TRBJ2-7; 7 bases fit TRBD2. Looked up from germline, CDR1 is SGHNT and CDR2 is YYREEE (reference sequence). The J segment lost 4 bases and the V segment lost 7 bases, leaving 11 bases of the junction unmatched. The CDR3 spans 14 residues. CDR3 residues: CASRLGLDGYEQYF. The DNA of the CDR3 is TGTGCCAGCCGCCTTGGACTAGATGGTTACGAGCAGTACTTC.